This record looks at one T cell receptor beta chain sequence and its context. Its antigen is still unknown. One end of the junction does not line up with germline, which may come from a read error. Together with a sample-barcoded 5' primer, a J-beta primer mix was included in a second PCR lasting about 6 to 11 cycles. Each cDNA molecule, via a template-switch adaptor with 12 random nucleotides, was tagged. Via MiXCR, TCRdb re-called the 5' RACE reads, giving one row per CDR3 protein. The sample lists some 640,000 distinct CDR3 sequences, about 28% occurring once. The source of the sample is a study of blood T cells in healthy people across ages. Study as a whole: The capture of about one barcoded beta molecule per two T cells was achieved by template switching. The study, taken as a whole, reports: Possibly confounding the expanded clonotype changes was the fact that donor CMV status was unknown.

The receptor was derived from a woman of 80 years or more in good health. Input material: blood.

CDR3 nucleotides: TGTGCCAGCAACTTAGATCTTGGAGGGGTACAGTTCTTC. Amino acids: CASNLDLGGVQFF. V and J are TRBV11-3 and TRBJ2-1, with D possibly TRBD2 on 6 matching bases. The CDR3 length is 13 residues. From germline, CDR1 is SGHNT and CDR2 YENEEA. Full variable domain (missing parts from reference TRBV11-3 and TRBJ2-1): EAGVVQSPRYKIIEKKQPVAFWCNPISGHNTLYWYLQNLGQGPELLIRYENEEAVDDSQLPKDRFSAERLKGVDSTLKIQPAELGDSAVYLCASNLDLGGVQFFGPGTRLTVL.